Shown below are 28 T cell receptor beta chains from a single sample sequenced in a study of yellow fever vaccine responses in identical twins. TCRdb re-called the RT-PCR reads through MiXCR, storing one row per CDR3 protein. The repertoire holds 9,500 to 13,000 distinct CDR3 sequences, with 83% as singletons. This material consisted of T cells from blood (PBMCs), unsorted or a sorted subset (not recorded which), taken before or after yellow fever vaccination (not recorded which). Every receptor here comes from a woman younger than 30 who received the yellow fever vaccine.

The CDR3 DNA reads TGTGCCAGCAGTGAAGAACCCAAGACCCACGGCTACACCTTC. Its translation: CASSEEPKTHGYTF. The chain recombines TRBV6-4 with TRBJ1-2; D call uncertain. CDR1 and CDR2 (germline): MRHNA, SNTAGT. CDR3 length: 14 amino acids. Trimming removed 3 bases at V and 8 bases at J, with 16 bases between.

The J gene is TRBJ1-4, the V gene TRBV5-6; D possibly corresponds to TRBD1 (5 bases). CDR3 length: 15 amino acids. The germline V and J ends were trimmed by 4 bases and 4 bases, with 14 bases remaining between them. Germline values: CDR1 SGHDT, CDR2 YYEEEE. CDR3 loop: CASSLAGRRNEKLFF. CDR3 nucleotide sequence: TGTGCCAGCAGCCTAGCGGGACGGCGTAATGAAAAACTGTTTTTT.

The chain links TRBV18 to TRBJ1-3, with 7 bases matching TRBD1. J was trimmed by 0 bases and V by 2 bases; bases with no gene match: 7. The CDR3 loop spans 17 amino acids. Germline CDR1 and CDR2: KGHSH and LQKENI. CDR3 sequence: CASSPSGQTSSGNTIYF. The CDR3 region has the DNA TGTGCCAGCTCACCATCGGGACAGACGAGCTCTGGAAACACCATATATTTT. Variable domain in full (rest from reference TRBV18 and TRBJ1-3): NAGVMQNPRHLVRRRGQEARLRCSPMKGHSHVYWYRQLPEEGLKFMVYLQKENIIDESGMPKERFSAEFPKEGPSILRIQQVVRGDSAAYFCASSPSGQTSSGNTIYFGEGSWLTVV.

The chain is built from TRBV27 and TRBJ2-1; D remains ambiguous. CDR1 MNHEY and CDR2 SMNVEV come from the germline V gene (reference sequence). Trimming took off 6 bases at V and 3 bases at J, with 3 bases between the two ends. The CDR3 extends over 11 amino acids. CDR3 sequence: CASRLYNEQFF. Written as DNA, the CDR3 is TGTGCCAGCAGGCTCTACAATGAGCAGTTCTTC.

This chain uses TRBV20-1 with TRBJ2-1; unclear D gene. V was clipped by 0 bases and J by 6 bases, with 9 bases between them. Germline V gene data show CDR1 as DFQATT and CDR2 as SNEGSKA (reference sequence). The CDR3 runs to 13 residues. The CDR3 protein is CSARDTWGNEQFF. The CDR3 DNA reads TGCAGTGCTAGAGATACGTGGGGCAATGAGCAGTTCTTC.

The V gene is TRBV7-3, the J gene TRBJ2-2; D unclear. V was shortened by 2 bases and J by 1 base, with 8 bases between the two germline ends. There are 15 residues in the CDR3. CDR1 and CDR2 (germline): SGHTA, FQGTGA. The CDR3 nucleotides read TGTGCCAGCAGCTTACTCGGCGGGAACACCGGGGAGCTGTTTTTT. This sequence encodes CASSLLGGNTGELFF.

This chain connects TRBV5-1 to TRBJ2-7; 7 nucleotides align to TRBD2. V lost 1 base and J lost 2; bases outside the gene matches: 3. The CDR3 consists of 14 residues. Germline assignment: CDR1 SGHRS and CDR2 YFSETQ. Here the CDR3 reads CASSLTGTTYEQYF. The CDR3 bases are TGCGCCAGCAGCTTGACGGGGACTACCTACGAGCAGTACTTC. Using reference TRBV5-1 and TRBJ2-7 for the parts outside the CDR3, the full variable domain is KAGVTQTPRYLIKTRGQQVTLSCSPISGHRSVSWYQQTPGQGLQFLFEYFSETQRNKGNFPGRFSGRQFSNSRSEMNVSTLELGDSALYLCASSLTGTTYEQYFGPGTRLTVT.

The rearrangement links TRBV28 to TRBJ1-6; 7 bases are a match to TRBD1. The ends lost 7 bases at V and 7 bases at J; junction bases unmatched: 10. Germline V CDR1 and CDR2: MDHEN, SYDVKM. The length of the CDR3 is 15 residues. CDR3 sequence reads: CASTLEGAANSPLHF. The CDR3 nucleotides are TGTGCCAGCACCCTAGAGGGGGCGGCGAATTCACCCCTCCACTTT. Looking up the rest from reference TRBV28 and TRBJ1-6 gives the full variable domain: DVKVTQSSRYLVKRTGEKVFLECVQDMDHENMFWYRQDPGLGLRLIYFSYDVKMKEKGDIPEGYSVSREKKERFSLILESASTNQTSMYLCASTLEGAANSPLHFGNGTRLTVT.

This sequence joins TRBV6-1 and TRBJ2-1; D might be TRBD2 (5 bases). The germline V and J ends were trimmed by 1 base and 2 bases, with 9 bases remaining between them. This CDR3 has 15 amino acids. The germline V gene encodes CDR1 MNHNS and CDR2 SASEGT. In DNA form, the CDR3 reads TGTGCCAGCAGTGAAGATGAGGGAACCTACAATGAGCAGTTCTTC. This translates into CASSEDEGTYNEQFF.

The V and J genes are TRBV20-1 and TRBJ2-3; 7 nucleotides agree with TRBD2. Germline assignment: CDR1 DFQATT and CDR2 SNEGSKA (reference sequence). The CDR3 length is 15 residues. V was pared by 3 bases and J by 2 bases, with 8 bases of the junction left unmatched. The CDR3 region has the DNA TGCAGTGCTAGTAAGGGAGCGGGGTACACAGATACGCAGTATTTT. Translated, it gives CSASKGAGYTDTQYF.

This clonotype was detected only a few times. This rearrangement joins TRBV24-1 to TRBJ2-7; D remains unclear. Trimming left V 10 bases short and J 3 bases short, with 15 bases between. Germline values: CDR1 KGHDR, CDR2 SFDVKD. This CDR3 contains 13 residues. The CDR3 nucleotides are TGTGCCACGTCGGACCCGTGGGGCTACGAGCAGTACTTC. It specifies CATSDPWGYEQYF.

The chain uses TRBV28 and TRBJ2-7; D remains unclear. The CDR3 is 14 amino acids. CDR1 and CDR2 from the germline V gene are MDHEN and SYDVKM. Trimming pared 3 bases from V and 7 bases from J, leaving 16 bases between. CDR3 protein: CASSLVRPQEEQYF. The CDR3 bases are TGTGCCAGCAGTTTGGTTAGGCCACAAGAGGAGCAGTACTTC.

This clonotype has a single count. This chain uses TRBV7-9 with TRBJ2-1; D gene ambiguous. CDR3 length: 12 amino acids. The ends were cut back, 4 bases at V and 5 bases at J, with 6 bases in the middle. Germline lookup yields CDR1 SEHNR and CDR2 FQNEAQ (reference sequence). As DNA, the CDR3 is TGTGCCAGCAGCTCCGATGACAATGAGCAGTTCTTC. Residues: CASSSDDNEQFF.

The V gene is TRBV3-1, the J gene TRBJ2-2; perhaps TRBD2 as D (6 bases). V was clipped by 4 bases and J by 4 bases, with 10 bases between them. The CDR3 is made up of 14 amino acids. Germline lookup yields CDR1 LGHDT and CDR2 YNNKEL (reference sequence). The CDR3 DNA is TGTGCCAGCAGCCGCCGGGAGATCACCGGGGAGCTGTTTTTT. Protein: CASSRREITGELFF.

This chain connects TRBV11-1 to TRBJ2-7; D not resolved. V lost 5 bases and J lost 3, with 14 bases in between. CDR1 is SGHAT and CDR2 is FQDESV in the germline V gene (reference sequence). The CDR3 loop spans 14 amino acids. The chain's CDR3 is CASSNGPGLYEQYV. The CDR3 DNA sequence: TGTGCCAGCAGCAACGGGCCTGGGCTCTACGAGCAGTACGTC.

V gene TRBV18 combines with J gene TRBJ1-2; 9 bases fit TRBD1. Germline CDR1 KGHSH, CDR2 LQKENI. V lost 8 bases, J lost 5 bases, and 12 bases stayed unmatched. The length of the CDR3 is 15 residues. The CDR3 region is CASEPTGQGFYGYTF. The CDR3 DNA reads TGTGCCAGCGAACCCACGGGACAGGGTTTTTATGGCTACACCTTC.

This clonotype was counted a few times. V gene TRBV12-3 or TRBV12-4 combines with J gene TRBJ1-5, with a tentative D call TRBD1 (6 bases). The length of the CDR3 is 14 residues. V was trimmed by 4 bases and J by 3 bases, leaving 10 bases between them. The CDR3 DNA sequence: TGTGCCAGCAGTTCACAGGGCCTCAATCAGCCCCAGCATTTT. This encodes CASSSQGLNQPQHF.

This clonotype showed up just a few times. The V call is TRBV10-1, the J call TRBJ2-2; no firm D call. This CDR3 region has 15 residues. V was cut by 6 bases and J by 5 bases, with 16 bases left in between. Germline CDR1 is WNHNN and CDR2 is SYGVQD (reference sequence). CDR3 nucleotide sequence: TGCGCCAGCAGCCTCGGACGGGTGGGGACCGGGGAGCTGTTTTTT. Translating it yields CASSLGRVGTGELFF.

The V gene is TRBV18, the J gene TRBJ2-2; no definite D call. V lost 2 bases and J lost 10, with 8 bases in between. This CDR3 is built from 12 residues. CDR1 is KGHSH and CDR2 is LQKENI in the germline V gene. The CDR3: CASSPMVEELFF. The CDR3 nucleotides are TGTGCCAGCTCACCAATGGTTGAGGAGCTGTTTTTT.

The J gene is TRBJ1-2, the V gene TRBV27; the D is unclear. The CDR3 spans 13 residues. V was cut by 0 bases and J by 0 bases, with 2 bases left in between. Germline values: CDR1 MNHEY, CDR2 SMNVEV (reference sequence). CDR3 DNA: TGTGCCAGCAGTTTATCTCCTAACTATGGCTACACCTTC. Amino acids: CASSLSPNYGYTF.

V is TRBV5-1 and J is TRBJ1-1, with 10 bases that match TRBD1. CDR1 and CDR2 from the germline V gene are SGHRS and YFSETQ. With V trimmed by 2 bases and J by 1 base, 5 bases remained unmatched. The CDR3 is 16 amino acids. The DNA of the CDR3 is TGCGCCAGCAGCTTCCGGGACAGGGGTCCGAACACTGAAGCTTTCTTT. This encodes CASSFRDRGPNTEAFF.

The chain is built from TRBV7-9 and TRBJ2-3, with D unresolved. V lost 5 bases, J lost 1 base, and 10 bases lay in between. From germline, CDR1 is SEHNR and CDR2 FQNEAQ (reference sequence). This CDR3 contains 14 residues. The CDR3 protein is CASSSRLGTDTQYF. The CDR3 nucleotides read TGTGCCAGCAGCAGCCGACTGGGCACAGATACGCAGTATTTT.

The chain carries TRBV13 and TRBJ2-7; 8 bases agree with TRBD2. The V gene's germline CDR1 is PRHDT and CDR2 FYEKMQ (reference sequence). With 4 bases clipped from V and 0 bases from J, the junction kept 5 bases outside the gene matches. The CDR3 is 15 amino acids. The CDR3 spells CASSSAGTSSYEQYF. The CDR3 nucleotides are TGTGCCAGCAGCTCAGCCGGGACTAGCTCCTACGAGCAGTACTTC.

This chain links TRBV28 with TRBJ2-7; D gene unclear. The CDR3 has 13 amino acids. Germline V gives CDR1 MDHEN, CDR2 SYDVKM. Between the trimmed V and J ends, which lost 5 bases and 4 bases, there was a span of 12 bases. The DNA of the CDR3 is TGTGCCAGCAGTCCAAGACCGACTTACGAGCAGTACTTC. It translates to CASSPRPTYEQYF. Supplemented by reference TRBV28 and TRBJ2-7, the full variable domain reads DVKVTQSSRYLVKRTGEKVFLECVQDMDHENMFWYRQDPGLGLRLIYFSYDVKMKEKGDIPEGYSVSREKKERFSLILESASTNQTSMYLCASSPRPTYEQYFGPGTRLTVT.

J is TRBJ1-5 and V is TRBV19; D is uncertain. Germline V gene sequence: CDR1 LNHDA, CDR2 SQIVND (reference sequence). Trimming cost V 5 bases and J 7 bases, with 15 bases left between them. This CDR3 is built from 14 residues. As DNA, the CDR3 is TGTGCCAGTAGTGCCCGACTTGCCAGGCAGCCCCAGCATTTT. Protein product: CASSARLARQPQHF. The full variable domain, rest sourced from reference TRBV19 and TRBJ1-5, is DGGITQSPKYLFRKEGQNVTLSCEQNLNHDAMYWYRQDPGQGLRLIYYSQIVNDFQKGDIAEGYSVSREKKESFPLTVTSAQKNPTAFYLCASSARLARQPQHFGDGTRLSIL.

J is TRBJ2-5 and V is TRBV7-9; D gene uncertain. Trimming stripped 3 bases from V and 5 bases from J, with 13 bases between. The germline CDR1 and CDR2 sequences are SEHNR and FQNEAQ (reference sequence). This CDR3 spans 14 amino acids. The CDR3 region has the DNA TGTGCCAGCAGCTTGGATAATTGGCCGGAGACCCAGTACTTC. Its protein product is CASSLDNWPETQYF.

The CDR3 sequence: CSALKGGGQYNEQFF. The CDR3 DNA sequence: TGCAGTGCCCTTAAGGGGGGGGGACAGTACAATGAGCAGTTCTTC. V and J are TRBV20-1 and TRBJ2-1, with D perhaps matching TRBD1 or TRBD2 (7 bases each). Germline CDR1 reads DFQATT; CDR2 reads SNEGSKA (reference sequence). V gave up 6 bases and J gave up 4 bases, with 19 bases separating them. The CDR3 runs 15 residues.

CDR3 loop: CASSLGTGGNIQYF. The CDR3 nucleotides read TGTGCCAGCAGCTTAGGCACAGGGGGAAACATTCAGTACTTC. J is TRBJ2-4 and V is TRBV7-6; 8 nucleotides line up with TRBD1. Germline V gives CDR1 SGHVS, CDR2 FNYEAQ. The CDR3 has 14 residues. Trimming removed 1 base from V and 6 bases from J; junction bases left unmatched: 2.